One sample yielded the 11 T cell receptor beta chains listed below, sequenced in a study of cytomegalovirus exposure and HLA in healthy donors. The PCR employed 60 Vbeta primers together with 13 Jbeta primers. Generated by immunoSEQ multiplex PCR, the TCRdb table keeps only in-frame clones and is missing some. The sample consists of 100,000 to 150,000 clones, 81% of them appearing once. What was sequenced was PBMCs. These TCRs come from a man aged 18 to 29 in good health and CMV-seropositive.

The chain recombines TRBV2 with TRBJ1-2; D is unclear. CDR3 length equals 14 residues. The ends were cut back, 8 bases at V and 0 bases at J, with 13 bases in the middle. Germline CDR1 reads SNHLY; CDR2 reads FYNNEI. CDR3 bases: TGTGCCAGCCGCGGGGTTGGGTCTAACTATGGCTACACCTTC. Translated: CASRGVGSNYGYTF.

The gene calls are TRBV9 and TRBJ2-1; 7 nucleotides agree with TRBD1. CDR1 is SGDLS, CDR2 YYNGEE, per germline. There are 13 residues in the CDR3. The V segment lost 4 bases and the J segment 4 bases; nucleotides outside the gene matches: 2. The CDR3 spells CASSKGQYNEQFF. For the CDR3, the DNA is TGTGCCAGCAGCAAGGGACAGTACAATGAGCAGTTCTTC.

The CDR3 DNA sequence: TGTGCCAGCAGCTTCGGGACAGGGGGATGGGAGACCCAGTACTTC. This codes for CASSFGTGGWETQYF. The chain has TRBV7-2 and TRBJ2-5; 11 bases match TRBD1. CDR3 length equals 15 residues. Germline trimming cut 3 bases from V and 5 bases from J; bases unmatched to any gene: 5. The germline CDR1 and CDR2 sequences are SGHTA and FQGNSA.

J is TRBJ1-4 and V is TRBV9, with unresolved D. This CDR3 spans 15 amino acids. V lost 0 bases and J lost 4, with 10 bases in between. Germline V lookup: CDR1 SGDLS, CDR2 YYNGEE. CDR3: CASSVAEGSNEKLFF. In DNA form, the CDR3 reads TGTGCCAGCAGCGTAGCGGAGGGTAGTAATGAAAAACTGTTTTTT.

This chain uses TRBV4-1 with TRBJ2-3; 7 bases agree with TRBD2. This CDR3 has 17 amino acids. V shed 0 bases and J 6 bases; nucleotides not matched to a gene: 12. Germline V gives CDR1 MGHRA, CDR2 YSYEKL. The CDR3 reads CASSQDGKRNGGDTQYF. The DNA for the CDR3 is TGCGCCAGCAGCCAAGATGGAAAACGGAACGGGGGGGATACGCAGTATTTT.

The J gene is TRBJ1-1, the V gene TRBV6-5, with D possibly being TRBD1 (6 bases). V dropped 2 bases and J dropped 7 bases, with 11 bases sitting between them. Germline V gives CDR1 MNHEY, CDR2 SVGAGI. This CDR3 region has 13 residues. CDR3 DNA sequence: TGTGCCAGCAGTTACAACAGGGCTGATGAAGCTTTCTTT. Protein product: CASSYNRADEAFF.

The chain recombines TRBV7-2 with TRBJ1-5, with a tentative D call TRBD1 (5 bases). From germline, CDR1 is SGHTA and CDR2 FQGNSA. The CDR3 has 14 amino acids. V lost 3 bases and J lost 4, with 10 bases in between. The CDR3 bases are TGTGCCAGCAGCTTGACGGGGGATAATCAGCCCCAGCATTTT. Translation: CASSLTGDNQPQHF.

J is TRBJ2-7 and V is TRBV14; 9 bases line up with TRBD1. CDR3 length equals 15 residues. V trimming: 1 base; J trimming: 0 bases; junction bases outside the gene matches: 1. Germline V CDR1 and CDR2: SGHDN, FVKESK. CDR3: CASSQGTGASYEQYF. CDR3 nucleotide sequence: TGTGCCAGCAGCCAAGGGACAGGGGCCTCCTACGAGCAGTACTTC.

The chain joins TRBV4-1 to TRBJ2-7, with TRBD1 matching over 9 bases. The germline V gene encodes CDR1 MGHRA and CDR2 YSYEKL. This CDR3 is built from 16 residues. The ends lost 0 bases at V and 2 bases at J; junction bases unmatched: 5. The CDR3 reads CASSQEKGQGPYEQYF. As DNA, the CDR3 is TGCGCCAGCAGCCAAGAAAAGGGACAGGGACCCTACGAGCAGTACTTC.

This chain uses TRBV9 with TRBJ1-2; tentative D call: TRBD1 (5 bases). V was shortened by 1 base and J by 8 bases, with 12 bases between the two germline ends. Germline values: CDR1 SGDLS, CDR2 YYNGEE. This CDR3 spans 13 amino acids. This CDR3 is CASSVNTGDGYTF. The CDR3 DNA reads as TGTGCCAGCAGCGTAAATACAGGTGACGGCTACACCTTC.

J is TRBJ2-7 and V is TRBV7-6; 9 bases match TRBD1. The V segment lost 9 bases and the J segment 4 bases; nucleotides outside the gene matches: 10. In germline, CDR1 is SGHVS, CDR2 FNYEAQ. CDR3 length: 14 residues. This CDR3 reads CASSRTGGGYEQYF. As DNA, the CDR3 is TGTGCCAGTTCTCGAACAGGGGGCGGGTACGAGCAGTACTTC.